What follows are 10 T cell receptor beta chains derived from one specimen sequenced in a study of blood T cell repertoires in COVID-19. Clones were read by immunoSEQ multiplex PCR, and TCRdb kept only the in-frame ones, dropping some. The sample comprises over 450,000 clones, roughly 89% of which are singletons, and around 8% rests with the top ten. Sequencing used peripheral blood. These TCRs come from a woman between 45 and 60 years old with COVID-19, enrolled during active disease.

The J gene is TRBJ1-1, the V gene TRBV13; 7 nucleotides match TRBD1. V lost 4 bases, J lost 3 bases, and 11 bases stayed unmatched. There are 16 residues in the CDR3. The germline V gene has CDR1 PRHDT and CDR2 FYEKMQ (reference sequence). The CDR3 loop reads CASSSTFTGADTEAFF. In nucleotides, the CDR3 is TGTGCCAGCAGCTCAACCTTCACAGGGGCCGACACTGAAGCTTTCTTT.

The V gene is TRBV15, the J gene TRBJ2-5; 7 bases match TRBD2. The CDR3 loop spans 14 amino acids. The V and J ends lost 1 base and 6 bases, in that order; junction bases with no gene match: 5. Germline V lookup: CDR1 LNHNV, CDR2 YYDKDF (reference sequence). The DNA of the CDR3 is TGTGCCACCAGCAGAGTCGGACTAGTGCAGACCCAGTACTTC. It codes for CATSRVGLVQTQYF.

The chain couples TRBV18 to TRBJ2-5; D is perhaps TRBD2 (6 bases). CDR3 size: 16 residues. Trimming removed 0 bases at V and 1 base at J, with 12 bases between. Germline V CDR1 and CDR2: KGHSH, LQKENI. As DNA, the CDR3 is TGTGCCAGCTCACCACCGGTTGTGGGGGGCCAAGAGACCCAGTACTTC. As protein: CASSPPVVGGQETQYF.

The V and J genes are TRBV29-1 and TRBJ2-1, with D possibly being TRBD2 (7 bases). Trimming took off 8 bases at V and 4 bases at J, with 18 bases between the two ends. Per the germline V gene, CDR1 is SQVTM and CDR2 is ANQGSEA. The CDR3 is 14 residues long. The CDR3 DNA reads as TGCAGCCTGCAGGGAGGGGGGAATTACAATGAGCAGTTCTTC. Translating it yields CSLQGGGNYNEQFF.

There are a few counts of this clone. V and J are TRBV19 and TRBJ1-6; no clear D. The CDR3 spans 13 residues. Germline lookup yields CDR1 LNHDA and CDR2 SQIVND (reference sequence). Trimming stripped 4 bases from V and 10 bases from J, with 11 bases between. The CDR3 loop is CASSRSGESPLHF. For the CDR3, the DNA is TGTGCCAGTAGTAGATCAGGCGAATCACCCCTCCACTTT.

The chain combines TRBV5-4 with TRBJ2-5, with 9 bases fitting TRBD2. Germline CDR1 is SGHNT and CDR2 is YYREEE (reference sequence). V gave up 4 bases and J gave up 2 bases; unmatched junction bases: 6. This CDR3 spans 15 amino acids. The CDR3 sequence is CASSLAGTNQETQYF. The CDR3 coding sequence is TGTGCCAGCAGCCTAGCGGGGACTAATCAAGAGACCCAGTACTTC.

The CDR3 DNA follows: TGCGCCAGCAGCCTAAACCCCCTAGACAGTACCTACGAGCAGTACTTC. This gives the protein CASSLNPLDSTYEQYF. The rearrangement links TRBV5-1 to TRBJ2-7, with a possible D match to TRBD1 (5 bases). Trimming left V 4 bases short and J 2 bases short, with 19 bases between. This CDR3 spans 16 amino acids. Germline lookup yields CDR1 SGHRS and CDR2 YFSETQ.

V and J are TRBV4-1 and TRBJ1-4; 9 nucleotides align to TRBD1. The V gene's germline CDR1 is MGHRA and CDR2 YSYEKL. The CDR3 runs to 16 residues. The ends lost 4 bases at V and 5 bases at J; junction bases unmatched: 8. CDR3 bases: TGCGCCAGCAGCCGCACTGATGGGACAGGGAATGAAAAACTGTTTTTT. Translating it yields CASSRTDGTGNEKLFF.

This chain links TRBV27 with TRBJ2-3, with TRBD1 matching over 8 bases. Germline loops: CDR1 MNHEY, CDR2 SMNVEV (reference sequence). V dropped 5 bases and J dropped 1; count of bases not matched to a gene: 8. This CDR3 has 16 amino acids. CDR3 amino acids: CASSDSRGRGTDTQYF. Here the CDR3 DNA reads TGTGCCAGCAGTGATTCCAGGGGGCGAGGCACAGATACGCAGTATTTT.

The chain recombines TRBV28 with TRBJ1-2; D might be TRBD1 (5 bases). Per the germline V gene, CDR1 is MDHEN and CDR2 is SYDVKM. The CDR3 is 15 amino acids. The V gene lost 2 bases and the J gene lost 4 bases, with 14 bases spanning the gap. Here the CDR3 DNA reads TGTGCCAGCAGTTTAGCGGGGGGGGGAGCCTATGGCTACACCTTC. Encoded protein: CASSLAGGGAYGYTF.